The clone carrying this TCR beta chain occurred a few times. The record originates from a study of T-cell reconstitution after alpha-beta-depleted transplantation in children. Unique molecular identifiers were used in preparing the TCRbeta library. One entry per CDR3 protein results from TCRdb running MiXCR on the PCR reads. This table holds about 420,000 distinct CDR3 sequences, approximately 10% found once. The CDR3 covers 14 residues. V was pared by 6 bases and J by 7 bases, with 13 bases between. The sequences come from PBMCs from the stem cell graft donor, collected from the stem cell graft. This chain links TRBV12-3 or TRBV12-4 with TRBJ1-6; D gene ambiguous. This receptor was obtained from a human donor who donated a stem cell graft to a child with acute myeloid leukemia. Written as DNA, the CDR3 is TGTGCCAGCAGGCGGTATGGGATCAATTCACCCCTCCACTTT. Its translation: CASRRYGINSPLHF.